This T cell receptor beta chain was captured in a study of blood T cell repertoires in COVID-19. Sequencing used immunoSEQ multiplex PCR; TCRdb keeps in-frame clones, though not all of them. Of roughly 260,000 clones in the sample, under 95% were seen once. CDR3 size: 16 residues. V gave up 3 bases and J gave up 5 bases, with 16 bases separating them. CDR1 and CDR2 from the germline V gene are LNHNV and YYDKDF (reference sequence). This TCR was sampled from a woman under 30 who had recovered from COVID-19. Sequencing was performed on PBMCs or T cells enriched from blood (not recorded which). J is TRBJ2-2 and V is TRBV15; possibly TRBD1 for D (6 bases). CDR3 protein: CATSSQDPGVTGELFF. The CDR3 region has the DNA TGTGCCACCAGCAGTCAAGACCCAGGGGTGACCGGGGAGCTGTTTTTT.